This T cell receptor (beta chain) was recovered during a study of blood T cell repertoires in COVID-19. The ends lost 4 bases at V and 0 bases at J; junction bases unmatched: 7. CDR1 is LNHDA, CDR2 SQIVND, per germline (reference sequence). CDR3 length: 18 amino acids. Generated by immunoSEQ multiplex PCR, the TCRdb table keeps only in-frame clones and is missing some. This sample has tens of thousands of clones, with 87% found just once. The sequence came from a man in his fifties with active or convalescent COVID-19. Sequenced input: peripheral blood. This sequence joins TRBV19 and TRBJ2-1; 12 nucleotides line up with TRBD2. The DNA of the CDR3 is TGTGCCAGTAGTAGGGGGACTAGCGGGCCGAGCTCCTACAATGAGCAGTTCTTC. The encoded protein is CASSRGTSGPSSYNEQFF.